The clone carrying this T cell receptor (beta chain) was counted many times. Its target is not known. Construction of TCR beta libraries was performed using quantitative 5'-RACE with molecular barcodes. TCRdb redid the calling of the 5' RACE reads with MiXCR, one entry per CDR3 protein. The sample consists of over 30,000 distinct CDR3 sequences, about 15% of them appearing once. The data belong to a study of CD8 T cells in ankylosing spondylitis. The trim removed 5 bases at V and 3 bases at J, leaving 12 bases unmatched. CDR3 size: 15 residues. Germline lookup yields CDR1 SQVTM and CDR2 ANQGSEA. The study, taken as a whole, reports: Reported data indicate significant enrichment of disease-linked clones within matched ankylosing spondylitis synovial fluid. Several highly homologous variants formed a TCR beta motif that appeared characteristic of ankylosing spondylitis blood. A number of the motif variants had already been described in reactive arthritis synovial fluid and blood.

What was sequenced was blood. V gene TRBV29-1 combines with J gene TRBJ2-7; 8 positions match TRBD2. The receptor was isolated from a male donor with ankylosing spondylitis or in good health (not recorded which). CDR3 in amino acids: CSVSNREAGVYEQYF. DNA for the CDR3: TGCAGCGTTTCCAACCGGGAAGCGGGAGTCTACGAGCAGTACTTC.